Included here is one TCR beta chain sequence, with context. The specificity of this receptor is unknown. No much larger clone is present one base from it, and per-base qualities are unavailable. These data belong to a study of blood T cell repertoires in COVID-19 (dated by TCRdb to the early 2020s). Context from the whole study: Collaborator samples came from the United States, Italy and Spain and covered acute and convalescent phases of COVID-19. The sample metadata nearly always contained a de-identified subject ID, COVID-19 status, age in years and sex. The prospective study material was composed of cDNA or gDNA derived from T cells, B-cell-depleted T cells, or PBMCs. Where HLA class I and class II types were available, the types were taken from metadata supplied by the sample provider, not from assay-based typing. The samples were drawn from the first 160 participants of the ongoing ImmuneRACE study and from under 1,500 subjects provided by 6 global collaborators. Deeply sampled blood TCRbeta repertoires from subjects exposed to, actively infected with, or recovered from COVID-19 were included in the dataset. The repertoires were made available in a free public database intended to serve as a resource for research on the immune response to SARS-CoV-2.

TCRbeta CDR3 regions were amplified from genomic DNA by means of the immunoSEQ Assay, a bias-controlled multiplex PCR. In the authors' own workflow: The number of nucleated cells in each sample was estimated from the amplification of reference gene primers within the assay. To quantify the absolute abundance of each unique TCRbeta CDR3 rearrangement, sequence reads were collapsed and filtered. For each sample, productive Simpson clonality was calculated by taking the square root of Simpson's diversity index across productive rearrangements. As stored in TCRdb, this immuneACCESS dataset retains in-frame rearrangements with V and J assigned. A fraction of the clones does not appear; measured against another copy, unresolved V genes explain less than half of the discrepancy, and the remainder lacks a known reason. V and J calls and clone size are copied from that table; D and trimming were computed from the DNA. A total of a few hundred thousand clones appear in this sample, roughly four fifths of them only once. The ten largest make up more than 15% of the sample.

Based on the germline V gene, the CDR1 and CDR2 sequences are SGHVS and FQNEAQ. V has 5 bases trimmed and J has 5 bases trimmed; junction bases matching no gene number 10. The CDR3 covers 16 residues, taking in both the cysteine and the phenylalanine. The only DNA kept is the CDR3, 48 bases in frame from the first base. General conclusions and limits of the study: The quantity of clinical and demographic metadata differed by source and by participant and was supplied without curation.

In Seattle, one collaborating source enrolled patients while the infection was active and tracked those patients longitudinally over the course of disease. The collaborating institutions used their own protocols to collect whole blood in K2EDTA tubes. Collaborator samples were shipped for TCRbeta analysis as frozen whole blood, isolated PBMCs, or DNA extracted from either sample type. This receptor was obtained from a person aged 70 to 80 with COVID-19, enrolled during active disease. The chain employs TRBV7-8 and TRBJ1-3, with TRBD1 identical over 9 junction bases. Sequencing input: peripheral blood. DNA sequence: TGTGCCAGCAGCGTCCCGGGACAGGGTATCCGAAACACCATATATTTT. Its amino acids are CASSVPGQGIRNTIYF.